These 20 T cell receptor beta chains were sequenced from one sample in a study of Tregs in tolerant kidney transplant recipients. Method: immunoSEQ multiplex PCR; TCRdb's copy keeps in-frame clones and lacks some. The sample consists of 110,000 or so clones, about 90% of them appearing once. Sequences were derived from CD4+ T cells from blood, sampled before the transplant. These receptors were collected from a human donor who received a combined kidney and bone marrow transplant.

The V gene is TRBV5-1, the J gene TRBJ2-5, with 11 bases matching TRBD2. Unmatched junction bases numbered 4, after V lost 0 bases and J lost 3 bases. Germline assignment: CDR1 SGHRS and CDR2 YFSETQ. CDR3 length: 16 residues. Here the CDR3 reads CASSLGSSGGKETQYF. Here the CDR3 DNA reads TGCGCCAGCAGCTTGGGCTCTAGCGGGGGGAAAGAGACCCAGTACTTC.

This clone showed up just once. The genes are TRBV7-2 and TRBJ1-5; TRBD1 matches at 7 bases. This CDR3 is built from 13 residues. V lost 2 bases and J lost 12; bases outside the gene matches: 7. Germline V gene lookup returns CDR1 SGHTA and CDR2 FQGNSA. The CDR3 nucleotides are TGTGCCAGCAGCTTACGGGGAGGACAGGACCAGCATTTT. The encoded protein is CASSLRGGQDQHF.

The CDR3 DNA follows: TGTGCCAGCAGCGTAGACCCCGCGCGGAAAGAAAAACTGTTTTTT. It encodes CASSVDPARKEKLFF. The chain couples TRBV9 to TRBJ1-4; D gene uncertain. V was trimmed by 0 bases and J by 8 bases, leaving 14 bases between them. Looked up from germline, CDR1 is SGDLS and CDR2 is YYNGEE. CDR3 length: 15 amino acids.

The chain recombines TRBV25-1 with TRBJ2-3; TRBD1 agrees at 7 bases. CDR1 MGHDK and CDR2 SYGVNS come from the germline V gene. CDR3 size: 18 residues. V shed 6 bases, J shed 0 bases, and the junction held 15 bases outside the gene matches. The CDR3 here is CASSPIGAGGSSTDTQYF. Written as DNA, the CDR3 is TGTGCCAGCAGCCCAATCGGGGCAGGGGGATCTAGCACAGATACGCAGTATTTT. Full variable domain (missing parts from reference TRBV25-1 and TRBJ2-3): EADIYQTPRYLVIGTGKKITLECSQTMGHDKMYWYQQDPGMELHLIHYSYGVNSTEKGDLSSESTVSRIRTEHFPLTLESARPSHTSQYLCASSPIGAGGSSTDTQYFGPGTRLTVL.

V gene TRBV20-1 combines with J gene TRBJ2-1, with D tentatively TRBD2 (5 bases). The CDR3 has 11 residues. The germline gives CDR1 DFQATT, CDR2 SNEGSKA (reference sequence). Trimming took off 4 bases at V and 5 bases at J, with 6 bases between the two ends. The CDR3 here is CSATGDNEQFF. For the CDR3, the DNA is TGCAGTGCTACCGGGGACAATGAGCAGTTCTTC.

In DNA form, the CDR3 reads TGTGCCAGCAGCTTACCTCTGGACCGGAAGGGGTACAATGAGCAGTTCTTC. It encodes CASSLPLDRKGYNEQFF. J is TRBJ2-1 and V is TRBV7-8; a weak D match, TRBD1 (5 bases). V dropped 2 bases and J dropped 4 bases, with 18 bases sitting between them. Per the germline V gene, CDR1 is SGHVS and CDR2 is FQNEAQ. The CDR3 has 17 residues.

V is TRBV30 and J is TRBJ2-3; possible D gene TRBD2, 5 bases. The CDR3 covers 17 residues. CDR1 and CDR2 (germline): GTSNPN, SVGIG (reference sequence). V dropped 0 bases and J dropped 2 bases, with 18 bases sitting between them. CDR3 sequence: CAWSVGRRASNTDTQYF. As DNA, the CDR3 is TGTGCCTGGAGTGTTGGCAGGCGGGCCTCAAACACAGATACGCAGTATTTT.

The genes are TRBV5-1 and TRBJ1-1, with D perhaps TRBD1 (6 bases). The CDR3 loop spans 15 amino acids. Trimming cost V 4 bases and J 0 bases, with 13 bases left between them. Looked up from germline, CDR1 is SGHRS and CDR2 is YFSETQ. This CDR3 reads CASSRTGNVNTEAFF. The CDR3 coding sequence is TGCGCCAGCAGCCGAACAGGGAACGTGAACACTGAAGCTTTCTTT.

The V call is TRBV28, the J call TRBJ2-1, with TRBD2 matching 11 bases. CDR1 is MDHEN, CDR2 SYDVKM, per germline. Trimming removed 8 bases from V and 4 bases from J; junction bases left unmatched: 4. The CDR3 sequence is 14 residues long. CDR3 sequence (DNA): TGTGCCAGCTCGGGACTAGCGGATTACAATGAGCAGTTCTTC. Protein: CASSGLADYNEQFF.

This clone was seen just once. The gene calls are TRBV18 and TRBJ1-2; the D is unclear. The CDR3 runs 13 residues. The germline V and J ends were trimmed by 6 bases and 2 bases, with 10 bases remaining between them. Per the germline V gene, CDR1 is KGHSH and CDR2 is LQKENI. DNA of the CDR3: TGTGCCAGCTCCATGGAACAGAACTATGGCTACACCTTC. As protein: CASSMEQNYGYTF.

To note about this clone: One end of the junction varies from germline; a read error may be responsible. The chain uses TRBV2 and TRBJ2-5, with D tentatively TRBD1 (5 bases). The CDR3 is 12 residues long. CDR1 and CDR2 (germline): SNHLY, FYNNEI. CDR3 nucleotide sequence: TGTGCCAGCAGTGAGGACGCCCAGATGGGGCACTTC. Translating it yields CASSEDAQMGHF.

The V and J genes are TRBV6-4 and TRBJ2-1, with TRBD2 as a possible D gene (5 bases). This CDR3 region has 13 residues. Germline V gene sequence: CDR1 MRHNA, CDR2 SNTAGT. Trimming took 4 bases from V and 4 from J, leaving 8 bases between them. CDR3 in DNA: TGTGCCAGCAGTGCATCGGGATACAATGAGCAGTTCTTC. Its translation: CASSASGYNEQFF.

The rearrangement links TRBV28 to TRBJ2-1; TRBD2 matches 16 bases. CDR1 is MDHEN, CDR2 SYDVKM, per germline. The CDR3 extends over 17 amino acids. The J segment lost 8 bases and the V segment lost 5 bases, leaving 9 bases of the junction unmatched. The CDR3: CASSLSRGLAGGDEQFF. In DNA form, the CDR3 reads TGTGCCAGCAGTCTCTCGAGGGGACTAGCGGGAGGGGATGAGCAGTTCTTC. Full variable domain (missing parts from reference TRBV28 and TRBJ2-1): DVKVTQSSRYLVKRTGEKVFLECVQDMDHENMFWYRQDPGLGLRLIYFSYDVKMKEKGDIPEGYSVSREKKERFSLILESASTNQTSMYLCASSLSRGLAGGDEQFFGPGTRLTVL.

The chain couples TRBV4-3 to TRBJ2-7, with 13 bases matching TRBD2. The CDR3 is made up of 18 amino acids. The V segment lost 1 base and the J segment 3 bases; nucleotides outside the gene matches: 9. CDR1 is LGHNA, CDR2 YSLEER, per germline. The CDR3 sequence: CASSQAPSGLAGHYEQYF. The CDR3 DNA reads as TGCGCCAGCAGCCAAGCTCCCTCGGGACTAGCGGGGCACTACGAGCAGTACTTC.

The chain uses TRBV11-3 and TRBJ2-3; D gene uncertain. Germline loops: CDR1 SGHNT, CDR2 YENEEA. The CDR3 covers 15 residues. V gave up 3 bases and J gave up 6 bases, with 16 bases separating them. CDR3 in DNA: TGTGCCAGCAGCTTGCACAGCCGCCCTGGGGATACGCAGTATTTT. This gives the protein CASSLHSRPGDTQYF. Full variable domain (outside the CDR3, taken from reference TRBV11-3 and TRBJ2-3): EAGVVQSPRYKIIEKKQPVAFWCNPISGHNTLYWYLQNLGQGPELLIRYENEEAVDDSQLPKDRFSAERLKGVDSTLKIQPAELGDSAVYLCASSLHSRPGDTQYFGPGTRLTVL.

This clone was found a few times. The chain combines TRBV28 with TRBJ1-4, with a possible D match to TRBD1 (6 bases). V lost 5 bases and J lost 8, with 18 bases in between. Germline-derived CDR1 and CDR2 are MDHEN and SYDVKM. The CDR3 runs to 15 residues. CDR3 residues: CASSTPKGDREKLFF. The CDR3 DNA reads as TGTGCCAGCAGTACCCCGAAGGGGGATCGGGAAAAACTGTTTTTT.

The genes are TRBV2 and TRBJ2-3, with 7 nucleotides matching TRBD2. The V and J ends lost 8 bases and 4 bases, in that order; junction bases with no gene match: 6. From germline, CDR1 is SNHLY and CDR2 FYNNEI. This CDR3 has 13 amino acids. The CDR3, as DNA: TGTGCCAGCGGGGGGGACTTATCAGATACGCAGTATTTT. Its translation: CASGGDLSDTQYF.

This clone was counted once. This chain uses TRBV29-1 with TRBJ1-1, with D possibly TRBD1 on 6 matching bases. This CDR3 is 16 amino acids long. Germline loops: CDR1 SQVTM, CDR2 ANQGSEA. Trimming cost V 6 bases and J 3 bases, with 23 bases left between them. The CDR3 spells CSVRTLMWGQDTEAFF. Here the CDR3 DNA reads TGCAGCGTGCGCACCCTGATGTGGGGGCAGGACACTGAAGCTTTCTTT.

This chain links TRBV5-1 with TRBJ1-4; 8 nucleotides line up with TRBD1. J was trimmed by 7 bases and V by 7 bases; bases with no gene match: 9. Germline lookup yields CDR1 SGHRS and CDR2 YFSETQ. The CDR3 covers 14 residues. CDR3 loop: CASSAGQGLEKLFF. For the CDR3, the DNA is TGCGCCAGCTCCGCCGGACAGGGTCTTGAAAAACTGTTTTTT.

The chain joins TRBV15 to TRBJ2-7; possibly TRBD2 for D (6 bases). Deletions cut 4 bases from V and 0 bases from J, with 19 bases between. This CDR3 is built from 17 residues. Germline CDR1 LNHNV, CDR2 YYDKDF (reference sequence). CDR3 in amino acids: CATSKEIGGVGSYEQYF. In DNA, the CDR3 is TGTGCCACCAGCAAAGAGATCGGAGGGGTCGGCTCCTACGAGCAGTACTTC.